A selection of T cell receptor beta chains follows, all from one sample in a study of CD8 T cells in Susac syndrome. TCRdb recomputed calls from the immunoSEQ multiplex PCR reads with MiXCR, one row per CDR3 protein. Here the sample spans about 200,000 distinct CDR3 sequences, about 91% being singletons. Sequencing used CD4+ T cells from PBMCs. Receptors originate from a human donor with Susac syndrome. Each CDR3 is given with its conserved first and last residue. The D gene is left open where the match is weak. Part of the rows lack a size; the others show once, few, many or a class for expanded clones.

TRBV30	TRBJ2-3	-	TRBD2	CAWTKTRTSGITDTQYF	TGTGCCTGGACTAAGACTCGGACTAGCGGGATCACAGATACGCAGTATTTT
TRBV29-1	TRBJ2-2	-	-	CSVEWWDRNTGELFF	TGCAGCGTTGAATGGTGGGACCGTAACACCGGGGAGCTGTTTTTT
TRBV19	TRBJ2-2	-	TRBD2	CASIPTGGIATGELFF	TGTGCCAGTATCCCCACCGGGGGGATAGCCACCGGGGAGCTGTTTTTT
TRBV3-1	TRBJ2-5	-	-	CASSQATGTSETQYF	TGTGCCAGCAGCCAAGCTACCGGGACTTCGGAGACCCAGTACTTC
TRBV30	TRBJ2-3	-	-	CAWSPGGADTQYF	TGTGCCTGGAGTCCCGGTGGGGCAGATACGCAGTATTTT
TRBV6-6	TRBJ2-3	-	TRBD1	CASSQGVHLDTQYF	TGTGCCAGCAGTCAGGGGGTACATCTGGATACGCAGTATTTT
TRBV9	TRBJ2-1	-	TRBD1	CASSSNTGTDNEQFF	TGTGCCAGCAGCTCGAATACCGGGACAGACAATGAGCAGTTCTTC
TRBV29-1	TRBJ2-5	-	-	CSVEGLGQETQYF	TGCAGCGTTGAAGGGTTAGGGCAAGAGACCCAGTACTTC
TRBV5-4	TRBJ2-7	-	-	CASSGGPPKRQYLYEQYF	TGTGCCAGCAGCGGCGGCCCCCCTAAGCGGCAATATTTATACGAGCAGTACTTC
TRBV20-1	TRBJ1-5	-	TRBD1	CSAKTGSSNQPQHF	TGCAGTGCAAAGACAGGGAGCAGCAATCAGCCCCAGCATTTT
TRBV15	TRBJ1-3	-	-	CATSRAGSATKNTIYF	TGTGCCACCAGCAGAGCGGGCAGCGCAACAAAAAACACCATATATTTT
TRBV12-5	TRBJ2-3	-	TRBD2	CASGLGLASYTDTQYF	TGTGCTAGTGGTTTGGGACTAGCGAGTTACACAGATACGCAGTATTTT
TRBV29-1	TRBJ2-2	-	-	CSVTPGQRGELFF	TGCAGCGTTACACCGGGCCAGCGTGGGGAGCTGTTTTTT
TRBV5-4	TRBJ2-5	-	TRBD1	CASSLGGGQGRTQYF	TGTGCCAGCAGCTTGGGAGGGGGACAGGGGAGGACCCAGTACTTC
TRBV5-1	TRBJ1-1	-	-	CASSLAEGGPNTEAFF	TGCGCCAGCAGCTTGGCCGAGGGGGGGCCGAACACTGAAGCTTTCTTT
TRBV5-4	TRBJ2-3	-	TRBD2	CASSLAMGGADTQYF	TGTGCCAGCAGCTTGGCCATGGGGGGGGCAGATACGCAGTATTTT
TRBV27	TRBJ2-7	-	-	CASSLTTGPTYEQYF	TGTGCCAGCAGTCTTACGACGGGGCCCACCTACGAGCAGTACTTC
TRBV19	TRBJ2-7	few	-	CASSIRAGSYEQYF	TGTGCCAGTAGTATTCGGGCAGGGTCCTACGAGCAGTACTTC
TRBV2	TRBJ2-5	-	-	CASVEGQGLETQYF	TGTGCCAGCGTGGAGGGGCAGGGACTTGAGACCCAGTACTTC
TRBV12-3/TRBV12-4	TRBJ1-4	-	-	CASSFMGNEKLFF	TGTGCCAGCAGTTTCATGGGTAATGAAAAACTGTTTTTT
TRBV6-5	TRBJ2-5	-	TRBD1	CATHQGGQGLETQYF	TGTGCCACCCACCAGGGGGGACAGGGTCTGGAGACCCAGTACTTC
TRBV20-1	TRBJ2-3	-	-	CSARISDTQYF	TGCAGTGCTAGAATAAGTGATACGCAGTATTTT
TRBV6-6	TRBJ1-6	-	TRBD1	CASSSSRDRGSPLHF	TGTGCCAGCAGTTCATCTCGGGACAGGGGATCACCCCTCCACTTT
TRBV20-1	TRBJ2-7	once	TRBD2	CSASTPWTSGSGEQYF	TGCAGTGCTAGTACACCATGGACTAGCGGGTCGGGAGAGCAGTACTTC
TRBV20-1	TRBJ2-5	few	TRBD2	CSARRLAGNKETQYF	TGCAGTGCTAGGCGACTAGCGGGGAACAAAGAGACCCAGTACTTC
TRBV6-5	TRBJ2-5	-	-	CASSTWGPQETQYF	TGTGCCAGCAGCACTTGGGGGCCACAAGAGACCCAGTACTTC
TRBV20-1	TRBJ2-5	few	-	CSARQETQYF	TGCAGTGCTCGCCAAGAGACCCAGTACTTC